This T cell receptor (beta chain) originates from a study of cytomegalovirus exposure and HLA in healthy donors. Study-level points and caveats: Later analysis showed most CMV-associated TCR beta chains appearing HLA-restricted. 87-base-pair reads could not separate some V segments, including TRBV6-2 and TRBV6-3.

Concerning this clone itself: Its antigen is still unknown.

Trimming cost V 6 bases and J 6 bases, with 18 bases left between them. This CDR3 contains 15 residues. CDR1 is MNHEY, CDR2 SMNVEV, per germline (reference sequence). PCR employed 60 Vbeta and 13 Jbeta primers. Produced via immunoSEQ multiplex PCR; TCRdb's table is partial and in-frame only. The data contain 100,000 to 150,000 clones, approximately 81% of them singletons. The chain couples TRBV27 to TRBJ2-1; no definite D call. The TCR comes from a young man in good health and CMV-seropositive. Specimen: PBMCs. CDR3 bases: TGTGCCAGCAGCCCTTCTGGGCAGCACCCCAATGAGCAGTTCTTC. Translating gives CASSPSGQHPNEQFF.